This is a list of T cell receptor beta chains from one sample in a study of response to subunit inactivated influenza vaccine. TCRdb used MiXCR to reprocess the RT-PCR reads, holding one entry per CDR3 protein. The table has approximately 290,000 distinct CDR3 sequences, roughly 22% seen once. The specimen comprised PBMCs from blood, sampled about 20 months after vaccination. All receptors derive from a man between 45 and 75 years old who received an inactivated influenza vaccine. Each CDR3 is given with its conserved first and last residue. Each record gives: J gene, D gene, V gene, clone size, CDR3 length, CDR3 protein, CDR3 DNA. D genes are given only for firm matches. The listing skips clone size in some rows; elsewhere it reads once, few, many or a size class.

TRBJ1-1	.	TRBV7-9	.	15	CASSPGGSRNTEAFF	TGTGCCAGCAGCCCGGGGGGTTCAAGGAACACTGAAGCTTTCTTT
TRBJ2-7	.	TRBV20-1	.	15	CSARTAAEMSREQYF	TGCAGTGCTAGAACCGCCGCTGAGATGTCCCGCGAGCAGTACTTC
TRBJ1-5	TRBD1	TRBV23-1	few	15	CASSLPGTGIQPQHF	TGCGCCAGCAGTCTCCCGGGGACAGGTATCCAGCCCCAGCATTTT
TRBJ1-3	.	TRBV4-3	few	14	CASSQDRLGGAIYF	TGCGCCAGCAGCCAAGATCGGTTGGGGGGAGCCATATATTTT
TRBJ1-5	.	TRBV5-5	.	14	CASSLTPSNQPQHF	TGTGCCAGCAGCTTGACTCCTTCCAATCAGCCCCAGCATTTT
TRBJ1-2	.	TRBV29-1	few	11	CSVEDSGGYTF	TGCAGCGTTGAAGATAGCGGTGGCTACACCTTC
TRBJ2-1	.	TRBV19	.	13	CASSPPARKRQFF	TGTGCCAGTAGCCCCCCGGCCAGGAAAAGACAGTTCTTC
TRBJ2-1	.	TRBV6-5	few	16	CASSYSTIPSYNEQFF	TGTGCCAGCAGTTACTCGACGATCCCCTCCTACAATGAGCAGTTCTTC
TRBJ1-5	TRBD1	TRBV6-2/TRBV6-3	.	16	CASSSDRAIRNQPQHF	TGTGCCAGCAGCAGTGACAGGGCCATCCGCAATCAGCCCCAGCATTTT
TRBJ2-5	.	TRBV2	few	12	CASSSIQETQYF	TGTGCCAGCAGTTCGATACAAGAGACCCAGTACTTC
TRBJ2-7	TRBD1	TRBV4-2	few	16	CASSQRGQGTNYEQYF	TGTGCCAGCAGCCAGAGGGGGCAGGGAACAAACTACGAGCAGTACTTC
TRBJ1-1	TRBD1	TRBV5-1	.	13	CASSVGTGTEAFF	TGCGCCAGCAGCGTCGGGACAGGCACTGAAGCTTTCTTT
TRBJ1-1	.	TRBV3-1	many	12	CASSQAGMDAFF	TGTGCCAGCAGCCAAGCCGGGATGGATGCTTTCTTT
TRBJ1-5	TRBD1	TRBV5-4	.	16	CASSFDRGDGDQPQHF	TGTGCCAGCAGCTTCGACAGGGGCGATGGGGATCAGCCCCAGCATTTT
TRBJ1-1	.	TRBV4-1	many	15	CASGFTGGPNTEAFF	TGCGCCAGCGGCTTTACCGGGGGTCCAAACACTGAAGCTTTCTTT
TRBJ1-5	TRBD1	TRBV6-2/TRBV6-3	.	15	CASSYRTGVGQPQHF	TGTGCCAGCAGTTACCGGACAGGGGTCGGTCAGCCCCAGCATTTT
TRBJ1-1	.	TRBV3-1	.	13	CASSPSGTTEAFF	TGTGCCAGCAGCCCCTCAGGGACCACTGAAGCTTTCTTT
TRBJ2-7	TRBD1	TRBV6-1	few	14	CASTTGTGGYEQYF	TGTGCCAGCACTACCGGGACAGGGGGCTACGAGCAGTACTTC
TRBJ2-5	TRBD2	TRBV29-1	.	16	CSARLAGEGVKETQYF	TGCAGCGCCCGACTAGCGGGAGAGGGGGTCAAAGAGACCCAGTACTTC
TRBJ1-3	.	TRBV12-3/TRBV12-4	many	16	CASSSFGVRSGNTIYF	TGTGCCAGCAGTTCGTTCGGGGTCAGGTCTGGAAACACCATATATTTT
TRBJ2-3	TRBD1	TRBV2	few	16	CASSSGQGAFADTQYF	TGTGCCAGCAGTTCAGGACAGGGGGCTTTCGCAGATACGCAGTATTTT
TRBJ2-5	.	TRBV20-1	.	13	CSVGRHREETQYF	TGCAGTGTTGGTAGACATAGGGAAGAGACCCAGTACTTC
TRBJ1-2	.	TRBV6-5	few	16	CASSSISRQEYYGYTF	TGTGCCAGCAGTTCGATAAGCCGACAGGAATACTATGGCTACACCTTC
TRBJ2-2	TRBD2	TRBV7-9	few	16	CASSLSGGLNTGELFF	TGTGCCAGCAGCTTAAGCGGGGGCCTGAACACCGGGGAGCTGTTTTTT
TRBJ1-3	.	TRBV20-1	.	16	CSARDRSTGGGNTIYF	TGCAGTGCTAGAGATCGGAGCACCGGGGGCGGAAACACCATATATTTT
TRBJ2-7	.	TRBV5-1	.	15	CASSLSGVPSYEQYF	TGCGCCAGCAGCTTGTCCGGGGTACCCTCCTACGAGCAGTACTTC
TRBJ2-1	TRBD2	TRBV3-1	.	14	CASSQGATSIEQFF	TGTGCCAGCAGCCAAGGGGCGACTAGCATCGAGCAGTTCTTC
TRBJ1-2	.	TRBV4-1	few	15	CASSQRSDSNYGYTF	TGCGCCAGCAGCCAACGATCTGACAGCAACTATGGCTACACCTTC
TRBJ1-1	.	TRBV20-1	many	13	CSARDPRNTEAFF	TGCAGTGCTAGAGATCCCAGAAACACTGAAGCTTTCTTT
TRBJ2-5	TRBD2	TRBV5-1	few	16	CASSLLPSGGRETQYF	TGCGCCAGCAGCTTGTTACCTAGCGGGGGGAGAGAGACCCAGTACTTC
TRBJ1-1	.	TRBV20-1	.	12	CSASRRNIEAFF	TGCAGTGCTAGCCGCAGAAACATTGAAGCTTTCTTT
TRBJ2-7	TRBD1	TRBV20-1	.	15	CSASPDRGIHYEQYF	TGCAGTGCTTCCCCGGACAGGGGAATTCACTACGAGCAGTACTTC
TRBJ2-2	TRBD1	TRBV6-2/TRBV6-3	few	14	CASSFDRGAGELFF	TGTGCCAGCAGTTTCGACAGGGGGGCCGGGGAGCTGTTTTTT
TRBJ2-2	.	TRBV5-5	.	16	CASSLMGPVNTGELFF	TGTGCCAGCAGCTTAATGGGACCTGTGAACACCGGGGAGCTGTTTTTT
TRBJ1-4	TRBD1	TRBV12-3/TRBV12-4	.	16	CASSAQGALMGEKLFF	TGTGCCAGCAGCGCACAGGGGGCGTTAATGGGGGAAAAACTGTTTTTT
TRBJ2-5	.	TRBV11-1	.	14	CASSLERSQETQYF	TGTGCCAGCAGCTTAGAACGGAGTCAAGAGACCCAGTACTTC
TRBJ2-7	.	TRBV12-3/TRBV12-4	.	14	CASSYGHSLNEQYF	TGTGCCAGCAGTTATGGACACTCCTTAAACGAGCAGTACTTC
TRBJ2-1	.	TRBV20-1	.	14	CSAGGAGQGSEQFF	TGCAGTGCTGGGGGGGCAGGACAGGGCTCTGAGCAGTTCTTC
TRBJ2-7	TRBD2	TRBV4-2	few	16	CASSQDGAGGPREQYF	TGTGCCAGCAGCCAAGACGGAGCGGGGGGGCCTCGAGAGCAGTACTTC
TRBJ2-1	.	TRBV6-4	.	14	CASSLHSSYNEQFF	TGTGCCAGCAGCCTACATAGCTCCTACAATGAGCAGTTCTTC